The next 6 T cell receptor beta chains were all read from a single sample in a study of blood T cell repertoires in COVID-19. Using immunoSEQ multiplex PCR, the repertoire was profiled, and TCRdb retains in-frame clones only, with some absent. The sample lists approximately 70,000 clones; more than 75% were seen once. Sequencing used peripheral blood. These receptor sequences come from a human donor in a cohort sampled during active COVID-19.

The chain uses TRBV19 and TRBJ2-7, with D tentatively TRBD1 (6 bases). V was cut by 5 bases and J by 7 bases, with 21 bases left in between. Germline V gene sequence: CDR1 LNHDA, CDR2 SQIVND (reference sequence). The CDR3 loop spans 15 amino acids. Written as DNA, the CDR3 is TGTGCCAGTAGTTTGCGGCAGGGGCCCCGGAGAGAGCAGTACTTC. Its translation is CASSLRQGPRREQYF.

This clone appeared once. The chain combines TRBV9 with TRBJ1-2; no reliable D call. V lost 4 bases, J lost 2 bases, and 9 bases lay in between. Germline values: CDR1 SGDLS, CDR2 YYNGEE. CDR3 length: 13 amino acids. The CDR3 protein is CASSPGENYGYTF. The DNA of the CDR3 is TGTGCCAGCAGCCCCGGGGAGAACTATGGCTACACCTTC.

The V gene is TRBV27, the J gene TRBJ1-5, with D possibly TRBD1 on 5 matching bases. The CDR3 is made up of 13 amino acids. The germline V and J ends were trimmed by 3 bases and 6 bases, with 9 bases remaining between them. In germline, CDR1 is MNHEY, CDR2 SMNVEV (reference sequence). CDR3 bases: TGTGCCAGCAGTTTGTTCGGGGGTCAGCCCCAGCATTTT. Amino acid sequence: CASSLFGGQPQHF.

The chain joins TRBV6-5 to TRBJ1-5; 8 nucleotides line up with TRBD1. The CDR3 spans 14 residues. V lost 5 bases, J lost 5 bases, and 5 bases stayed unmatched. Germline V gives CDR1 MNHEY, CDR2 SVGAGI. CDR3 DNA sequence: TGTGCCAGCAGTATTGTGACAGGGGATCAGCCCCAGCATTTT. This sequence encodes CASSIVTGDQPQHF.

CDR3 DNA sequence: TGTGCCAGCAGCGCCGAGGGACAGGGGGGCCACGAGCAGTACTTC. Protein: CASSAEGQGGHEQYF. The chain employs TRBV3-1 (or the pseudogene TRBV3-2) and TRBJ2-7; 11 positions agree with TRBD1. J gave up 5 bases and V 5 bases, and 8 bases lay outside the gene matches. Germline loops: CDR1 LGHDT, CDR2 YNNKEL (reference sequence). The CDR3 consists of 15 residues.

The J gene is TRBJ2-7, the V gene TRBV28; the D gene is possibly TRBD1 (5 bases). This CDR3 is built from 14 residues. Germline V gene data show CDR1 as MDHEN and CDR2 as SYDVKM. V shed 4 bases and J shed 0 bases, with 10 bases lying between them. CDR3 in amino acids: CASSSPTVSYEQYF. In DNA form, the CDR3 reads TGTGCCAGCAGTTCCCCGACAGTCTCCTACGAGCAGTACTTC.